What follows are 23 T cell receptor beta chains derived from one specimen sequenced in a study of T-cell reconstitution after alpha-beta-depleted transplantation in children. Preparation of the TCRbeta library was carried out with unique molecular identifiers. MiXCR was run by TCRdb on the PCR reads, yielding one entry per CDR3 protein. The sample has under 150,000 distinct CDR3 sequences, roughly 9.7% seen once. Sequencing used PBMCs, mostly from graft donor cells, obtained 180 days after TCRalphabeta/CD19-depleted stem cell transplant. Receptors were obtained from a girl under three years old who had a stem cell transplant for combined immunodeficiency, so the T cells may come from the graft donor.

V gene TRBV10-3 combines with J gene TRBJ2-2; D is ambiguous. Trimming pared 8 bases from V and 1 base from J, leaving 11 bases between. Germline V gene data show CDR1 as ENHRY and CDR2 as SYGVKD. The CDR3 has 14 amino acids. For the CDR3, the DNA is TGTGCCATCCGTTCCGTAGGGAACACCGGGGAGCTGTTTTTT. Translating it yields CAIRSVGNTGELFF.

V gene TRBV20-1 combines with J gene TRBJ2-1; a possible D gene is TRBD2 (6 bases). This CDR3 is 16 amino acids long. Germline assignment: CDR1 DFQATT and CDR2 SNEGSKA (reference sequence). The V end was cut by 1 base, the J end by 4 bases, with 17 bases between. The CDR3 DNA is TGCAGTGCTAGAGGCTTGGCTGTTGGGACTTACAATGAGCAGTTCTTC. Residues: CSARGLAVGTYNEQFF.

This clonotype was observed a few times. This chain's CDR3 is CASIAGTLTYNEQFF. CDR3 bases: TGTGCCAGCATCGCCGGGACTCTAACCTACAATGAGCAGTTCTTC. V gene TRBV6-1 combines with J gene TRBJ2-1; possible D gene TRBD2, 6 bases. This CDR3 has 15 residues. Germline V lookup: CDR1 MNHNS, CDR2 SASEGT. V lost 7 bases and J 2 bases, leaving 15 bases between the germline ends.

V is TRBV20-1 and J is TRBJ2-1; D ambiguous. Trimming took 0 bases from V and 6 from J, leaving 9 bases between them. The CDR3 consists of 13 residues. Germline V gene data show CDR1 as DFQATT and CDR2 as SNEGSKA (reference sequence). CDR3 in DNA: TGCAGTGCTAGAGAAATAGGTAGCAATGAGCAGTTCTTC. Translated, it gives CSAREIGSNEQFF.

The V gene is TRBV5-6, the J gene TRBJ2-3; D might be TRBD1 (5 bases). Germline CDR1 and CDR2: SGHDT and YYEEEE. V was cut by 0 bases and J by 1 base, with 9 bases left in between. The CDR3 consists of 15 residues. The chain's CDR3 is CASSLGRERTDTQYF. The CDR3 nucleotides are TGTGCCAGCAGCTTGGGCAGGGAACGCACAGATACGCAGTATTTT.

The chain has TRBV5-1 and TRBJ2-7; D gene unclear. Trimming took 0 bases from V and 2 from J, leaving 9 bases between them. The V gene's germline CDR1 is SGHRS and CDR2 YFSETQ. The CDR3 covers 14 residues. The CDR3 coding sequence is TGCGCCAGCAGCTTGGTTCCCGAACCCTACGAGCAGTACTTC. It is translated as CASSLVPEPYEQYF.

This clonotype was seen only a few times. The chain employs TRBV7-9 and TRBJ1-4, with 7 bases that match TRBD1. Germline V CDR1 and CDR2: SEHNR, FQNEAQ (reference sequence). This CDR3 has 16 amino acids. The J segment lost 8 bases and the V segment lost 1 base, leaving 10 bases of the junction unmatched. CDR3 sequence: CASSLERIRGNEKLFF. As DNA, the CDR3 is TGTGCCAGCAGCTTAGAAAGGATCAGGGGGAACGAAAAACTGTTTTTT.

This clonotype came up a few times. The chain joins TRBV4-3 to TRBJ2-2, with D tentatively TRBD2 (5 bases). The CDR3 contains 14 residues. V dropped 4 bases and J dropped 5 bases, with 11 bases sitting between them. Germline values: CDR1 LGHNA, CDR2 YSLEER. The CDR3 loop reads CASSLDTRTGELFF. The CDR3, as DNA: TGCGCCAGCAGCCTAGATACTAGGACCGGGGAGCTGTTTTTT.

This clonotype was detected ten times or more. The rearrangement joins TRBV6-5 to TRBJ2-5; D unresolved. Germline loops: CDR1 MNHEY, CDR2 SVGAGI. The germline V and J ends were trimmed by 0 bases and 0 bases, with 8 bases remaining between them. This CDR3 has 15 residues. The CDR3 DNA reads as TGTGCCAGCAGTTACTCGATAGAGGACCAAGAGACCCAGTACTTC. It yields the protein CASSYSIEDQETQYF.

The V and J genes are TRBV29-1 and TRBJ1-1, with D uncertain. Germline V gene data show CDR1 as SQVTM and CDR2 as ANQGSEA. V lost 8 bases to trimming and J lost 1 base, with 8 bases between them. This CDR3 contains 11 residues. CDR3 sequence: CSSWGNTEAFF. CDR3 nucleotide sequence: TGCAGCTCATGGGGGAACACTGAAGCTTTCTTT.

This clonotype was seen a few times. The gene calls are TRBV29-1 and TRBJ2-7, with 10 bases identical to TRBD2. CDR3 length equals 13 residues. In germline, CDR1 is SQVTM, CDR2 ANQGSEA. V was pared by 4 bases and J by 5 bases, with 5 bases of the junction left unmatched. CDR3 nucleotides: TGCAGCGTTGGTAGGCTAGCGGGAGACGAGCAGTACTTC. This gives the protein CSVGRLAGDEQYF.

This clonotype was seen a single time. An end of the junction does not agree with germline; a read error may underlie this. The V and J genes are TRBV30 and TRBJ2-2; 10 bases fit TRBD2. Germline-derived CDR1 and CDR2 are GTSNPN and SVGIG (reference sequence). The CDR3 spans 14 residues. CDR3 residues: CAWSWTSGTGEVFF. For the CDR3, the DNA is TGTGCCTGGAGTTGGACTAGCGGCACCGGGGAGGTGTTTTTT.

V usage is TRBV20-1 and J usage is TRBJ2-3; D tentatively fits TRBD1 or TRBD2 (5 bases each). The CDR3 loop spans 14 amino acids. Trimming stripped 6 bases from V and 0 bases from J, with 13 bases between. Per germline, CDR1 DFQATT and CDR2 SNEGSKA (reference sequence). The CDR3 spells CSAYGTASTDTQYF. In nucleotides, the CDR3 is TGCAGTGCCTACGGGACGGCTAGCACAGATACGCAGTATTTT.

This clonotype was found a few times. The CDR3 DNA reads as TGTGCCACCAGCAGAGCTAGGGGGAGGGCTCACTACGAGCAGTACTTC. This encodes CATSRARGRAHYEQYF. This chain connects TRBV15 to TRBJ2-7; D possibly corresponds to TRBD2 (7 bases). Per the germline V gene, CDR1 is LNHNV and CDR2 is YYDKDF (reference sequence). The CDR3 length is 16 residues. With 1 base removed from V and 3 bases from J, the gap between germline ends came to 16 bases.

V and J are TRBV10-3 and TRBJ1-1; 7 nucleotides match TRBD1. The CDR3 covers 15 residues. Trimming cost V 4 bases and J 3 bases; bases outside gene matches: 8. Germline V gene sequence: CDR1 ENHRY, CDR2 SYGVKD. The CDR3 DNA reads TGTGCCATCAGTGGATCAGGGGGGATGTACACTGAAGCTTTCTTT. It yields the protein CAISGSGGMYTEAFF.

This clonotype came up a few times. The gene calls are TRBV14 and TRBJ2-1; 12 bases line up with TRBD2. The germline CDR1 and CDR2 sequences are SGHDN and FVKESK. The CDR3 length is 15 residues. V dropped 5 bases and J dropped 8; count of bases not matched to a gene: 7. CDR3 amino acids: CASSDGLAGWYEQFF. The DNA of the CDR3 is TGTGCCAGCAGCGATGGACTAGCGGGATGGTATGAGCAGTTCTTC.

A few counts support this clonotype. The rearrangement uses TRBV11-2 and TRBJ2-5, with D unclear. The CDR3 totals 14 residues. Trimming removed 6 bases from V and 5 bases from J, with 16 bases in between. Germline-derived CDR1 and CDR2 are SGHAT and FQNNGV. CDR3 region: CASRVRMGWETQYF. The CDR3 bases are TGTGCCAGCAGGGTTAGGATGGGCTGGGAGACCCAGTACTTC.

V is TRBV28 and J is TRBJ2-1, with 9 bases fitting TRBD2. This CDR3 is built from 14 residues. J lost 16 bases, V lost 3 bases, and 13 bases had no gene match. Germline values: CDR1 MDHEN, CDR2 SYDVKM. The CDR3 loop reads CASSFIVAGDTKFF. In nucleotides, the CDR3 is TGTGCCAGCAGTTTTATAGTAGCGGGAGACACGAAATTCTTC.

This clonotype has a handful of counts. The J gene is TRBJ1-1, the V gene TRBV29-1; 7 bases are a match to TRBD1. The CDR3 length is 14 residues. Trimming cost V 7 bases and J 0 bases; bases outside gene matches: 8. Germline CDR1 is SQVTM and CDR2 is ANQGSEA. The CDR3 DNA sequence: TGCAGCGGCCGGGACAGTGGTCTGAACACTGAAGCTTTCTTT. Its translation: CSGRDSGLNTEAFF.

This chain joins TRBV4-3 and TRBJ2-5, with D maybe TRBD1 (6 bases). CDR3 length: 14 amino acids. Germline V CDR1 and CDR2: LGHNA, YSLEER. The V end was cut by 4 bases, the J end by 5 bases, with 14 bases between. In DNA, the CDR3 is TGCGCCAGCAGCCGTCTACAGGGAACGGAGACCCAGTACTTC. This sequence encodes CASSRLQGTETQYF.

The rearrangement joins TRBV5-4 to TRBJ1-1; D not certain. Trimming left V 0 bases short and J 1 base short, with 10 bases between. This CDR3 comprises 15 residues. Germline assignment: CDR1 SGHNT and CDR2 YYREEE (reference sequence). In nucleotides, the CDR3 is TGTGCCAGCAGCTTGGGAGCGAGCTGGAACACTGAAGCTTTCTTT. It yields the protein CASSLGASWNTEAFF.

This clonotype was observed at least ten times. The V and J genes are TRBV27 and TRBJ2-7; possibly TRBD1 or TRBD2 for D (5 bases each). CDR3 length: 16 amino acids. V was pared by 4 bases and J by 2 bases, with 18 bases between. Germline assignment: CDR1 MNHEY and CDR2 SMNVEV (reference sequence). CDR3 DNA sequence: TGTGCCAGCAGTTCGACCCCCGGGACCTCCACCTACGAGCAGTACTTC. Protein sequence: CASSSTPGTSTYEQYF.

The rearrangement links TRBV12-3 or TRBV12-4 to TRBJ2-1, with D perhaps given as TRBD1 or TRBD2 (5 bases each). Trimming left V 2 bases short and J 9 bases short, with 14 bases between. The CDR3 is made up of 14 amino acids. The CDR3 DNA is TGTGCCAGCAGTTTAACAGGTTGGGGGTTTGAGCAGTTCTTC. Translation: CASSLTGWGFEQFF.